The sequence of this T cell receptor (beta chain) was determined in a study of T cell repertoires in cytomegalovirus infection. Study outcomes and limitations: The response measured ex vivo was dominated by TCR beta clonotypes (HLA-C-restricted and CMV-specific).

This clonotype was observed many times. Its antigen is unidentified. MiXCR, run by TCRdb on the reads, gives a single entry per CDR3 protein. This table holds some 220,000 distinct CDR3 sequences, 6.5% found once. This TCR derives from a human donor in good health (CMV status not recorded). Some clones in this sample may be carry-over from other donors' samples. Sequences were obtained from PBMCs.

CDR3 DNA sequence: TGTGCCAGCTCACCGGAGGACGGACTTAACACTGAAGCTTTCTTT. Amino acids: CASSPEDGLNTEAFF. The chain combines TRBV18 with TRBJ1-1; no clear D gene. The V gene lost 3 bases and the J gene lost 2 bases, with 13 bases spanning the gap. CDR1 KGHSH and CDR2 LQKENI come from the germline V gene. The CDR3 loop spans 15 amino acids. The full variable domain, rest sourced from reference TRBV18 and TRBJ1-1, is NAGVMQNPRHLVRRRGQEARLRCSPMKGHSHVYWYRQLPEEGLKFMVYLQKENIIDESGMPKERFSAEFPKEGPSILRIQQVVRGDSAAYFCASSPEDGLNTEAFFGQGTRLTVV.